This T cell receptor beta chain was sequenced during a study of graft-versus-host responses after intestinal transplantation. The assay was immunoSEQ multiplex PCR, and TCRdb's table has in-frame clones only and misses some. This table has tens of thousands of clones, 88% appearing once. General study results and limits: Within allografts, high graft-versus-host to host-versus-graft clonal ratios were seen among patients with graft-donor T cell macrochimerism. The study associated peak circulating GvH clone levels with early post-transplant HvG declines.

Germline CDR1 reads SGHTA; CDR2 reads FQGTGA. The V end was cut by 5 bases, the J end by 4 bases, with 17 bases between. The CDR3 covers 16 residues. With respect to this clone: Its antigen is not known.

The chain employs TRBV7-3 and TRBJ2-2; D is uncertain. Here the sequenced sample was unstimulated CD4+ T cells sorted from spleen or lymph node cells, taken before transplant. The TCR originated in a human donor who was the organ donor for an intestinal transplant. The CDR3 loop reads CASSLYRAGSTGELFF. The CDR3 DNA is TGTGCCAGCAGCCTATACAGAGCCGGTTCCACCGGGGAGCTGTTTTTT.